One sample yielded the 14 T cell receptor beta chains listed below, sequenced in a study of monozygotic twins with cystic fibrosis. The repertoire was sequenced with immunoSEQ multiplex PCR; TCRdb's copy has only in-frame clones and lacks some. This table has about 9,600 clones, about 91% appearing once. Sequencing input: blood. All receptors derive from a boy aged 2 to 10 with cystic fibrosis.

V usage is TRBV19 and J usage is TRBJ2-1, with TRBD1 matching over 7 bases. The germline V gene encodes CDR1 LNHDA and CDR2 SQIVND (reference sequence). This CDR3 has 15 residues. Unmatched junction bases numbered 5, after V lost 6 bases and J lost 0 bases. CDR3 protein: CASSGTVSSYNEQFF. The DNA of the CDR3 is TGTGCCAGTAGCGGGACAGTTAGCTCCTACAATGAGCAGTTCTTC.

V and J are TRBV20-1 and TRBJ2-3; no clear D gene. Germline loops: CDR1 DFQATT, CDR2 SNEGSKA (reference sequence). Trimming cost V 3 bases and J 6 bases, with 7 bases left between them. The CDR3 has 11 residues. CDR3 nucleotide sequence: TGCAGTGCTAGTGGCGCGGATACGCAGTATTTT. It codes for CSASGADTQYF.

The chain employs TRBV18 and TRBJ1-1, with D possibly being TRBD1 (6 bases). In germline, CDR1 is KGHSH, CDR2 LQKENI. This CDR3 has 15 residues. Trimming took off 2 bases at V and 1 base at J, with 11 bases between the two ends. The DNA of the CDR3 is TGTGCCAGCTCACCAGTTACAGGGTCGAACACTGAAGCTTTCTTT. Translated: CASSPVTGSNTEAFF. Based on the CDR3 plus reference TRBV18 and TRBJ1-1, the full variable domain is NAGVMQNPRHLVRRRGQEARLRCSPMKGHSHVYWYRQLPEEGLKFMVYLQKENIIDESGMPKERFSAEFPKEGPSILRIQQVVRGDSAAYFCASSPVTGSNTEAFFGQGTRLTVV.

The chain joins TRBV7-2 to TRBJ2-5, with D perhaps TRBD2 (5 bases). The CDR3 runs 13 residues. Deletions cut 5 bases from V and 13 bases from J, with 20 bases between. From germline, CDR1 is SGHTA and CDR2 FQGNSA. The CDR3 loop is CASSLTNTRDGYF. Written as DNA, the CDR3 is TGTGCCAGCAGCCTCACCAACACTAGAGACGGGTACTTC. The variable domain in full, with the rest retrieved from reference TRBV7-2 and TRBJ2-5, is GAGVSQSPSNKVTEKGKDVELRCDPISGHTALYWYRQSLGQGLEFLIYFQGNSAPDKSGLPSDRFSAERTGGSVSTLTIQRTQQEDSAVYLCASSLTNTRDGYFGPGTRLLVL.

Points on this clone: One end of the junction varies from germline; a read error may be responsible. The rearrangement uses TRBV2 and TRBJ2-5, with D possibly TRBD1 on 5 matching bases. The CDR3 sequence is 13 residues long. CDR1 is SNHLY, CDR2 FYNNEI, per germline. This CDR3 is CAGRAVGQETQYF. CDR3 nucleotide sequence: TGTGCCGGCAGGGCCGTGGGCCAAGAGACCCAGTACTTC.

This clone is a singleton in its sample. The chain joins TRBV7-9 to TRBJ2-1; 9 nucleotides align to TRBD2. V gave up 1 base and J gave up 2 bases; unmatched junction bases: 3. Germline CDR1 reads SEHNR; CDR2 reads FQNEAQ (reference sequence). This CDR3 has 16 residues. The CDR3 DNA is TGTGCCAGCAGCTTAGGTGCGGGGGGGGCCTACAATGAGCAGTTCTTC. Translated, it gives CASSLGAGGAYNEQFF.

This chain uses TRBV11-3 with TRBJ2-3; D is uncertain. Trimming left V 2 bases short and J 2 bases short, with 2 bases between. Germline values: CDR1 SGHNT, CDR2 YENEEA. CDR3 length: 12 amino acids. CDR3 sequence (DNA): TGTGCCAGCAGCTTAATCACAGATACGCAGTATTTT. Encoded protein: CASSLITDTQYF.

The V and J genes are TRBV25-1 and TRBJ2-7; 8 nucleotides agree with TRBD1. Per the germline V gene, CDR1 is MGHDK and CDR2 is SYGVNS. The trim removed 5 bases at V and 3 bases at J, leaving 6 bases unmatched. This CDR3 spans 14 amino acids. In DNA, the CDR3 is TGTGCCAGCAGTACCTGGACAGGGCACTACGAGCAGTACTTC. Protein sequence: CASSTWTGHYEQYF.

The rearrangement links TRBV7-2 to TRBJ2-3; 16 bases match TRBD2. CDR3 length: 19 residues. Per the germline V gene, CDR1 is SGHTA and CDR2 is FQGNSA. V was clipped by 5 bases and J by 4 bases; unmatched bases: 12. The CDR3 bases are TGTGCCAGCAGCCCTTGGTCAACCGGGACTAGCGGGGGGGCAGATACGCAGTATTTT. Translating gives CASSPWSTGTSGGADTQYF.

This clone has a single count. This chain uses TRBV27 with TRBJ1-6; D possibly corresponds to TRBD1 (5 bases). This CDR3 has 17 residues. Germline CDR1 MNHEY, CDR2 SMNVEV (reference sequence). Trimming stripped 1 base from V and 10 bases from J, with 20 bases between. The CDR3: CASSLFAARQGHSPLHF. The CDR3 DNA is TGTGCCAGCAGTTTATTCGCCGCCAGGCAGGGTCACTCACCCCTCCACTTT.

This sequence joins TRBV10-1 and TRBJ2-3; D is unclear. Germline V lookup: CDR1 WNHNN, CDR2 SYGVQD (reference sequence). This CDR3 has 13 amino acids. The germline V and J ends were trimmed by 3 bases and 0 bases, with 4 bases remaining between them. The CDR3 sequence: CASSEGSTDTQYF. CDR3 sequence (DNA): TGCGCCAGCAGTGAAGGCAGCACAGATACGCAGTATTTT.

This rearrangement joins TRBV13 to TRBJ1-1, with 7 bases that match TRBD1. Germline values: CDR1 PRHDT, CDR2 FYEKMQ (reference sequence). The CDR3 spans 14 residues. The junction had 3 bases not matched to a gene; V was cut back by 1 base and J by 4 bases. The CDR3 is CASSLVKGATEAFF. In nucleotides, the CDR3 is TGTGCCAGCAGCTTAGTGAAGGGGGCCACTGAAGCTTTCTTT.

The rearrangement links TRBV14 to TRBJ2-5; D gene ambiguous. The CDR3 consists of 17 residues. The V and J ends lost 0 bases and 4 bases respectively, with 18 bases between them. Germline assignment: CDR1 SGHDN and CDR2 FVKESK. CDR3 amino acids: CASSQEGLRKVSETQYF. DNA of the CDR3: TGTGCCAGCAGCCAAGAGGGGTTGCGGAAGGTTTCAGAGACCCAGTACTTC.

The chain combines TRBV30 with TRBJ2-5; TRBD1 matches 8 bases. The ends lost 5 bases at V and 5 bases at J; junction bases unmatched: 7. Germline assignment: CDR1 GTSNPN and CDR2 SVGIG (reference sequence). CDR3 length equals 13 residues. The CDR3 loop is CAWGQGLRETQYF. CDR3 coding DNA: TGTGCCTGGGGACAGGGCCTGAGGGAGACCCAGTACTTC.